Listed here are 9 T cell receptor beta chains from one sample, sequenced in a study of cytomegalovirus exposure and HLA in healthy donors. Amplification used 60 Vbeta primers and 13 Jbeta primers. Some clones are missing from TCRdb's copy, which holds only in-frame ones; the method was immunoSEQ multiplex PCR. The data show more than 90,000 clones, approximately 80% seen once. Sequencing used PBMCs. The source of these receptors is a woman between 65 and 79 years old in good health and CMV-seropositive.

V usage is TRBV5-8 and J usage is TRBJ1-1; tentatively, D is TRBD1 (6 bases). The CDR3 is 13 residues long. V was cut by 3 bases and J by 8 bases, with 14 bases left in between. CDR1 is SGHTS and CDR2 is YDEGEE in the germline V gene. In DNA form, the CDR3 reads TGTGCCAGCAGCTCGGACAGTCAAAGAGAAGCTTTCTTT. Translation gives CASSSDSQREAFF.

The table lists this clone with a count of one. The chain uses TRBV5-4 and TRBJ1-2; TRBD1 matches at 7 bases. The germline V gene has CDR1 SGHNT and CDR2 YYREEE (reference sequence). The trim removed 2 bases at V and 5 bases at J, leaving 12 bases unmatched. The CDR3 runs 16 residues. The CDR3 coding sequence is TGTGCCAGCAGCTTACATTCTTCACAGGGGCTTTATGGCTACACCTTC. This sequence encodes CASSLHSSQGLYGYTF.

This chain joins TRBV27 and TRBJ2-3; perhaps TRBD1 as D (6 bases). With 4 bases removed from V and 5 bases from J, the gap between germline ends came to 19 bases. Germline loops: CDR1 MNHEY, CDR2 SMNVEV (reference sequence). The CDR3 has 16 amino acids. This CDR3 reads CASSSYGQRNIDTQYF. Written as DNA, the CDR3 is TGTGCCAGCAGTTCATACGGACAGCGGAACATAGATACGCAGTATTTT.

This clone was recorded a few times. V usage is TRBV20-1 and J usage is TRBJ2-5; 8 bases are a match to TRBD1. CDR3 length: 11 residues. Germline V gene data show CDR1 as DFQATT and CDR2 as SNEGSKA (reference sequence). The J segment lost 4 bases and the V segment lost 5 bases, leaving 0 bases of the junction unmatched. The CDR3 is CSAGTGETQYF. The CDR3 DNA follows: TGCAGTGCTGGGACAGGAGAGACCCAGTACTTC.

The rearrangement links TRBV11-1 to TRBJ2-1, with TRBD1 matching 7 bases. Trimming cost V 1 base and J 5 bases; bases outside gene matches: 5. The CDR3 is 15 residues long. The germline V gene encodes CDR1 SGHAT and CDR2 FQDESV (reference sequence). The chain's CDR3 is CASSLGRGKHNEQFF. The CDR3 bases are TGTGCCAGCAGCTTAGGCAGGGGGAAGCACAATGAGCAGTTCTTC. Looking up the rest from reference TRBV11-1 and TRBJ2-1 gives the full variable domain: EAEVAQSPRYKITEKSQAVAFWCDPISGHATLYWYRQILGQGPELLVQFQDESVVDDSQLPKDRFSAERLKGVDSTLKIQPAELGDSAMYLCASSLGRGKHNEQFFGPGTRLTVL.

This clone was seen only once. The gene calls are TRBV6-1 and TRBJ1-5, with a weak D call TRBD1 (5 bases). Germline CDR1 is MNHNS and CDR2 is SASEGT. There are 14 residues in the CDR3. V shed 8 bases and J shed 2 bases, with 13 bases lying between them. CDR3 sequence: CASCREGGNQPQHF. The CDR3, as DNA: TGTGCCAGCTGCAGGGAGGGTGGCAATCAGCCCCAGCATTTT.

This clone was picked up one time. The chain links TRBV7-9 to TRBJ2-3; TRBD1 aligns across 8 bases. V lost 5 bases to trimming and J lost 5 bases; unmatched junction nucleotides: 3. Germline loops: CDR1 SEHNR, CDR2 FQNEAQ (reference sequence). This CDR3 spans 13 amino acids. This chain's CDR3 is CASSRQGQDTQYF. For the CDR3, the DNA is TGTGCCAGCAGCCGACAGGGGCAAGATACGCAGTATTTT. The full variable domain, completed using reference TRBV7-9 and TRBJ2-3, is DTGVSQNPRHKITKRGQNVTFRCDPISEHNRLYWYRQTLGQGPEFLTYFQNEAQLEKSRLLSDRFSAERPKGSFSTLEIQRTEQGDSAMYLCASSRQGQDTQYFGPGTRLTVL.

The gene calls are TRBV11-2 and TRBJ2-7; weak D call: TRBD2 (6 bases). The length of the CDR3 is 16 residues. CDR1 SGHAT and CDR2 FQNNGV come from the germline V gene. The V gene lost 6 bases and the J gene lost 0 bases, with 18 bases spanning the gap. The CDR3 protein is CASSDSGTSLSYEQYF. The DNA for the CDR3 is TGTGCCAGCAGTGATTCCGGGACTTCCCTCTCCTACGAGCAGTACTTC.

The rearrangement joins TRBV28 to TRBJ2-1, with TRBD1 matching 11 bases. Trimming took 2 bases from V and 6 from J; bases not matched to a gene: 3. From germline, CDR1 is MDHEN and CDR2 SYDVKM. The CDR3 extends over 15 amino acids. CDR3: CASSLGGTGGNEQFF. As DNA, the CDR3 is TGTGCCAGCAGTTTAGGCGGGACAGGGGGCAATGAGCAGTTCTTC.